What follows are 27 T cell receptor beta chains derived from one specimen sequenced in a study of early T cells in non-severe SARS-CoV-2 infection. One entry per CDR3 protein results from TCRdb running MiXCR on the 5' RACE reads. This table has 35,000 to 55,000 distinct CDR3 sequences, about 25% appearing once. Sequenced here: whole blood, sampled at baseline. These receptors originate from an adult who was a healthcare worker with PCR-confirmed SARS-CoV-2 infection or an uninfected control (not recorded which).

This clonotype was found many times. DNA of the CDR3: TGTGCCAGCTCAAGTAGCTCTTTGTTGGATACGCAGTATTTT. Residues: CASSSSSLLDTQYF. This chain connects TRBV2 to TRBJ2-3; D call uncertain. CDR1 and CDR2 from the germline V gene are SNHLY and FYNNEI. Trimming cost V 8 bases and J 6 bases, with 18 bases left between them. This CDR3 has 14 residues.

This clonotype was detected only a few times. The V call is TRBV18, the J call TRBJ1-4, with a tentative D call TRBD1 (5 bases). There are 14 residues in the CDR3. Trimming cost V 3 bases and J 0 bases, with 5 bases left between them. Germline CDR1 and CDR2: KGHSH and LQKENI. The CDR3 DNA is TGTGCCAGCTCACCGACAGCAACTAATGAAAAACTGTTTTTT. Protein sequence: CASSPTATNEKLFF.

This clonotype was found many times. The DNA for the CDR3 is TGCAGCGGATCGGGACAGGGAGTTTACGAGCAGTACTTC. Its translation: CSGSGQGVYEQYF. The J gene is TRBJ2-7, the V gene TRBV29-1; 9 bases line up with TRBD1. Germline V gene data show CDR1 as SQVTM and CDR2 as ANQGSEA. The J segment lost 4 bases and the V segment lost 7 bases, leaving 8 bases of the junction unmatched. This CDR3 contains 13 residues.

There are a few counts of this clonotype. The chain has TRBV5-1 and TRBJ2-5; D tentatively reads TRBD1 or TRBD2 (6 bases each). Germline V gives CDR1 SGHRS, CDR2 YFSETQ. The V gene lost 2 bases and the J gene lost 3 bases, with 8 bases spanning the gap. The CDR3 has 13 amino acids. The CDR3 region has the DNA TGCGCCAGCAGCTTCGGGGGCGAAGAGACCCAGTACTTC. It is translated as CASSFGGEETQYF.

This clonotype was detected a few times. The V and J genes are TRBV28 and TRBJ1-4; no clear D. V lost 1 base and J lost 14, with 14 bases in between. The CDR3 runs 13 residues. Per germline, CDR1 MDHEN and CDR2 SYDVKM. This CDR3 reads CASSLLPHSPLFF. As DNA, the CDR3 is TGTGCCAGCAGTTTATTACCGCATTCTCCGCTGTTTTTT.

This clonotype was observed a few times. This sequence joins TRBV5-1 and TRBJ2-3, with D hard to call. Per germline, CDR1 SGHRS and CDR2 YFSETQ. CDR3 length: 16 residues. Deletions cut 0 bases from V and 2 bases from J, with 13 bases between. The CDR3 region is CASSLGQAVLTDTQYF. DNA of the CDR3: TGCGCCAGCAGCTTGGGCCAGGCCGTTCTCACAGATACGCAGTATTTT.

This clonotype was observed a handful of times. This chain links TRBV20-1 with TRBJ2-5, with TRBD1 matching over 9 bases. V was pared by 3 bases and J by 5 bases, with 10 bases of the junction left unmatched. The CDR3 is 15 residues long. Looked up from germline, CDR1 is DFQATT and CDR2 is SNEGSKA (reference sequence). CDR3 protein: CSASEYRGPRETQYF. The CDR3 coding sequence is TGCAGTGCTAGCGAATACAGGGGGCCACGGGAGACCCAGTACTTC.

The J gene is TRBJ1-4, the V gene TRBV7-9, with 9 bases that match TRBD1. Trimming removed 5 bases from V and 8 bases from J; junction bases left unmatched: 9. The CDR3 is 15 residues long. CDR1 is SEHNR, CDR2 FQNEAQ, per germline (reference sequence). The chain's CDR3 is CASSGTTGGSEKLFF. DNA for the CDR3: TGTGCCAGCAGCGGAACTACAGGGGGCAGCGAAAAACTGTTTTTT.

The chain uses TRBV6-6 and TRBJ2-3; possibly TRBD2 for D (5 bases). The CDR3 runs 14 residues. The V gene's germline CDR1 is MNHNY and CDR2 SVGAGI (reference sequence). With 2 bases removed from V and 8 bases from J, the gap between germline ends came to 14 bases. The CDR3 loop reads CASSYGGSRVTQYF. CDR3 DNA sequence: TGTGCCAGCAGTTACGGAGGTAGCCGAGTTACGCAGTATTTT.

This rearrangement joins TRBV14 to TRBJ1-1; D gene ambiguous. Deletions cut 3 bases from V and 6 bases from J, with 8 bases between. CDR1 is SGHDN, CDR2 FVKESK, per germline. This CDR3 has 12 residues. CDR3 in DNA: TGTGCCAGCAGCCAGGCGCTGGCTGAAGCTTTCTTT. This codes for CASSQALAEAFF.

This clonotype was recorded only once. The chain employs TRBV18 and TRBJ1-6; D might be TRBD1 (6 bases). The germline V gene has CDR1 KGHSH and CDR2 LQKENI. V lost 5 bases to trimming and J lost 3 bases, with 11 bases between them. CDR3 length equals 15 residues. The CDR3 coding sequence is TGTGCCAGCTCATCGGACAGTTACTATAATTCACCCCTCCACTTT. It encodes CASSSDSYYNSPLHF.

This sequence joins TRBV18 and TRBJ1-6; 9 bases are a match to TRBD1. V lost 4 bases and J lost 6; bases outside the gene matches: 1. Per germline, CDR1 KGHSH and CDR2 LQKENI. The CDR3 covers 14 residues. Written as DNA, the CDR3 is TGTGCCAGCTCACAGGACAGGGGTAATTCACCCCTCCACTTT. Translation: CASSQDRGNSPLHF.

This chain uses TRBV13 with TRBJ2-4; 7 nucleotides match TRBD1. The CDR3 is 16 residues long. Trimming cost V 5 bases and J 1 base; bases outside gene matches: 8. Germline V lookup: CDR1 PRHDT, CDR2 FYEKMQ (reference sequence). Written as DNA, the CDR3 is TGTGCCAGCAGCCAACAGGGGCGAGCGGCCAAAAACATTCAGTACTTC. This codes for CASSQQGRAAKNIQYF.

CDR3 DNA: TGTGCCAGCAGCTTGAATCCTTTTACCGGGGAGCTGTTTTTT. It codes for CASSLNPFTGELFF. The chain carries TRBV7-2 and TRBJ2-2; D call uncertain. This CDR3 is built from 14 residues. Per the germline V gene, CDR1 is SGHTA and CDR2 is FQGNSA. Trimming removed 3 bases at V and 5 bases at J, with 10 bases between.

This clonotype has a count of ten or more. This chain uses TRBV7-6 with TRBJ2-2, with D perhaps TRBD1 (5 bases). The CDR3 is 14 amino acids. From germline, CDR1 is SGHVS and CDR2 FNYEAQ. Trimming shortened V by 6 bases and J by 2 bases, and 10 bases separated the two germline ends. The CDR3 DNA reads TGTGCCAGCAGTCGGACAAGCAACACCGGGGAGCTGTTTTTT. It is translated as CASSRTSNTGELFF.

V usage is TRBV5-4 and J usage is TRBJ2-7, with TRBD2 as a possible D gene (5 bases). Trimming cost V 5 bases and J 5 bases, with 17 bases left between them. Germline loops: CDR1 SGHNT, CDR2 YYREEE (reference sequence). The CDR3 sequence is 14 residues long. CDR3 loop: CASSKPGERHEQYF. In DNA, the CDR3 is TGTGCCAGCAGTAAGCCCGGGGAGCGACACGAGCAGTACTTC.

CDR3 amino acids: CASSPVFRETQYF. The CDR3 DNA sequence: TGTGCCAGCAGTCCGGTATTTCGAGAGACCCAGTACTTC. This chain uses TRBV7-9 with TRBJ2-5; D is unclear. The CDR3 length is 13 residues. V was cut by 6 bases and J by 4 bases, with 12 bases left in between. CDR1 is SEHNR and CDR2 is FQNEAQ in the germline V gene (reference sequence).

This sequence joins TRBV6-2 or TRBV6-3 and TRBJ2-5; a weak D match, TRBD2 (5 bases). Trimming removed 10 bases at V and 5 bases at J, with 20 bases between. CDR1 and CDR2 (germline): MNHEY, SVGEGT. The CDR3 is made up of 14 amino acids. In DNA, the CDR3 is TGTGCCACCGACCCAGGCGGGCCCCAGGAGACCCAGTACTTC. Its protein is CATDPGGPQETQYF.

This sequence joins TRBV7-3 and TRBJ2-2, with D perhaps TRBD2 (7 bases). The CDR3 is made up of 15 amino acids. The germline gives CDR1 SGHTA, CDR2 FQGTGA. Trimming removed 5 bases at V and 4 bases at J, with 14 bases between. In DNA, the CDR3 is TGTGCCAGCAGCCCCAGGGGAGGGCTCACCGGGGAGCTGTTTTTT. Protein sequence: CASSPRGGLTGELFF.

This clonotype was counted between two and nine times. The V gene is TRBV18, the J gene TRBJ1-2; D perhaps matches TRBD1 (5 bases). Trimming removed 3 bases at V and 4 bases at J, with 18 bases between. The CDR3 totals 16 residues. The germline V gene has CDR1 KGHSH and CDR2 LQKENI. The CDR3 protein is CASSPLRDPGAYGYTF. The DNA of the CDR3 is TGTGCCAGCTCACCCCTGAGGGATCCCGGGGCCTATGGCTACACCTTC.

In this sample, this clonotype turned up a few times. This sequence joins TRBV30 and TRBJ1-1; unclear D gene. The CDR3 covers 13 residues. Looked up from germline, CDR1 is GTSNPN and CDR2 is SVGIG (reference sequence). Trimming shortened V by 2 bases and J by 4 bases, and 11 bases separated the two germline ends. CDR3 residues: CAWSFRVGTEAFF. In DNA, the CDR3 is TGTGCCTGGAGTTTTCGAGTCGGCACTGAAGCTTTCTTT.

The genes are TRBV9 and TRBJ2-3, with D unresolved. V was shortened by 3 bases and J by 0 bases, with 5 bases between the two germline ends. Germline V gene lookup returns CDR1 SGDLS and CDR2 YYNGEE. The CDR3 extends over 13 amino acids. CDR3 residues: CASSGSSTDTQYF. The DNA for the CDR3 is TGTGCCAGCAGCGGCTCTAGCACAGATACGCAGTATTTT.

The chain joins TRBV11-2 to TRBJ2-5; a weak D match, TRBD1 (6 bases). The length of the CDR3 is 17 residues. Germline CDR1 and CDR2: SGHAT and FQNNGV. Trimming removed 5 bases from V and 1 base from J, with 20 bases in between. The CDR3 spells CASSTRGTSGVQETQYF. The CDR3 coding sequence is TGTGCCAGCAGCACGAGGGGGACATCAGGCGTCCAAGAGACCCAGTACTTC.

The V and J genes are TRBV4-1 and TRBJ1-1; weak D call: TRBD1 (6 bases). The CDR3 is 14 amino acids. Germline V gene lookup returns CDR1 MGHRA and CDR2 YSYEKL. Between the trimmed V and J ends, which lost 0 bases and 5 bases, there was a span of 10 bases. The CDR3 nucleotides are TGCGCCAGCAGCCAAGAACCCCAGGGGACTGAAGCTTTCTTT. Translated: CASSQEPQGTEAFF.

The V and J genes are TRBV5-1 and TRBJ2-3, with D possibly TRBD1 on 5 matching bases. The V end lost 3 bases, the J end lost 0 bases, and 5 bases lay between the germline ends. CDR1 is SGHRS, CDR2 YFSETQ, per germline. CDR3 length: 13 amino acids. CDR3 sequence reads: CASSWGSTDTQYF. The DNA of the CDR3 is TGCGCCAGCAGCTGGGGCAGCACAGATACGCAGTATTTT.

This clonotype was counted a few times. The genes are TRBV20-1 and TRBJ2-7; a weak D match, TRBD2 (5 bases). Trimming shortened V by 3 bases and J by 4 bases, and 7 bases separated the two germline ends. Germline-derived CDR1 and CDR2 are DFQATT and SNEGSKA (reference sequence). This CDR3 has 11 amino acids. CDR3 residues: CSASGVYEQYF. The CDR3 nucleotides are TGCAGTGCTAGCGGGGTGTACGAGCAGTACTTC.

V usage is TRBV6-1 and J usage is TRBJ1-6, with D tentatively TRBD1 (5 bases). Germline values: CDR1 MNHNS, CDR2 SASEGT. This CDR3 is built from 16 residues. Between the trimmed V and J ends, which lost 6 bases and 5 bases, there was a span of 17 bases. This chain's CDR3 is CASRPGTRAHNSPLHF. The CDR3 DNA reads TGTGCCAGCAGACCCGGGACGAGGGCCCATAATTCACCCCTCCACTTT.